The clone carrying this T cell receptor beta chain was found many times. Antigen: not known. Hyperthyroidism cases were recent diagnoses of under 2 months' duration in people aged 18 to 65. Diagnosis relied on clinical symptoms, serum thyroxine, TRAb, thyroid ultrasound and orbital computed tomography. The CDR3 spans 16 residues. Germline CDR1 is SGHTA and CDR2 is FQGNSA. Trimming removed 0 bases from V and 2 bases from J; junction bases left unmatched: 2. This sample was taken from a study of Graves' ophthalmopathy and Graves' hyperthyroidism. Overall study: Ophthalmopathy not arising within 18 months of follow-up defined hyperthyroidism as stable. Study-level points and caveats: Most expanded thyroid clonotypes above 0.001 frequency also appeared in blood.

Amplifying from RNA transcripts, the study obtained TCR beta CDR3 regions. HTBI-primed RT-PCR formed the first round, and a multiplex PCR formed the second. MiXCR, applied by TCRdb to the multiplex PCR reads, yields one record per CDR3 protein. The sample consists of approximately 1.2 million distinct CDR3 sequences, less than 45% of them appearing once. The source of this sequence is an adult man with Graves' hyperthyroidism. The chain carries TRBV7-2 and TRBJ2-7; 12 nucleotides line up with TRBD2. The specimen was peripheral blood or thyroid tissue (not recorded which). CDR3 DNA sequence: TGTGCCAGCAGCTTAGCCCTAGCGGGGGGGCCCTACGAGCAGTACTTC. Translation: CASSLALAGGPYEQYF. The full variable domain, in which reference TRBV7-2 and TRBJ2-7 provide the parts outside the CDR3, is GAGVSQSPSNKVTEKGKDVELRCDPISGHTALYWYRQSLGQGLEFLIYFQGNSAPDKSGLPSDRFSAERTGGSVSTLTIQRTQQEDSAVYLCASSLALAGGPYEQYFGPGTRLTVT.